These T cell receptor beta chains were read from a single sample in a study of cytomegalovirus exposure and HLA in healthy donors. The data were produced by immunoSEQ multiplex PCR, yet TCRdb's version contains in-frame clones alone and is incomplete. The data contain under 150,000 clones, roughly 62% of them singletons. The sequencing sample was made of PBMCs. These receptors were obtained from a man aged 55 to 70 in good health and CMV-seronegative. CDR3s include the opening cysteine and the closing phenylalanine or tryptophan. The order of the fields is V gene, J gene, D gene, CDR3 protein. The D gene is left open where the match is weak.

TRBV6-5	TRBJ1-2	TRBD1	CASSLQGPDGYTF
TRBV29-1	TRBJ1-2	.	CSARTDTNYGYTF
TRBV5-4	TRBJ2-3	.	CASSLAGSTDTQYF
TRBV20-1	TRBJ1-2	.	CSAWGGVF
TRBV7-9	TRBJ2-5	TRBD2	CASSLNLAGSPQETQYF
TRBV7-9	TRBJ2-7	TRBD2	CASSAGLAGYEQYF
TRBV25-1	TRBJ2-7	TRBD2	CASIGREKGLYEQYF
TRBV7-3	TRBJ2-3	TRBD2	CASSSGLAGAAADTQYF
TRBV28	TRBJ1-1	TRBD1	CASAPPVGTGQTEAFF
TRBV6-6	TRBJ2-7	TRBD2	CASSSGLARGEQYF
TRBV19	TRBJ2-7	.	CASSMESANEQYF
TRBV7-3	TRBJ2-3	TRBD2	CASSSPLPLAGGNTDTQYF
TRBV4-2	TRBJ1-2	.	CASSQDQQGPSGYTF
TRBV9	TRBJ2-1	TRBD1	CASSANRGVGDEQFF
TRBV27	TRBJ2-2	.	CASSLVTVNTGELFF
TRBV5-1	TRBJ1-2	.	CASSLESGNYGYTF
TRBV6-5	TRBJ2-2	TRBD2	CASRGRDATGELFF
TRBV6-4	TRBJ2-2	.	CASSVDWNTGELFF
TRBV28	TRBJ1-6	.	CASSRTGGRNSPLHF
TRBV2	TRBJ1-1	.	CASSVEGTMNTEAFF
TRBV28	TRBJ1-3	.	CASSSLGQGGNTIYF
TRBV4-2	TRBJ2-6	TRBD2	CASSQDGGRVIGAGANVLTF
TRBV2	TRBJ1-6	.	CASSVWDTYNSPLHF
TRBV7-2	TRBJ2-2	.	CASSRQISNTGELFF